Following are 12 T cell receptor beta chains from one sample sequenced in a study of OX40 agonist ivuxolimab in advanced cancers. Sequencing was performed with immunoSEQ multiplex PCR; in TCRdb, only in-frame clones are kept and a portion is missing. The sample holds roughly 58,000 clones, 85% to 95% seen once. This sample comprised CD4+ or CD8+ T cells sorted from blood, obtained in a trial of the OX40 agonist ivuxolimab. Every receptor here comes from an adult with an advanced solid tumor such as melanoma, head and neck, liver or kidney cancer.

The chain carries TRBV5-1 and TRBJ2-1; D not resolved. The V end lost 0 bases, the J end lost 4 bases, and 11 bases lay between the germline ends. The CDR3 covers 15 residues. Germline loops: CDR1 SGHRS, CDR2 YFSETQ. CDR3 protein: CASSLVWDRYNEQFF. In nucleotides, the CDR3 is TGCGCCAGCAGCTTGGTGTGGGATAGGTACAATGAGCAGTTCTTC.

This chain joins TRBV27 and TRBJ2-1; no clear D gene. Between the trimmed V and J ends, which lost 5 bases and 1 base, there was a span of 12 bases. This CDR3 has 15 residues. The germline gives CDR1 MNHEY, CDR2 SMNVEV (reference sequence). The CDR3: CASSPDRPSYNEQFF. The DNA for the CDR3 is TGTGCCAGCAGTCCGGACCGTCCTTCCTACAATGAGCAGTTCTTC.

This chain's CDR3 is CASSGRGTSANTGELFF. The CDR3 region has the DNA TGTGCCAGCAGCGGGCGGGGGACTAGCGCGAACACCGGGGAGCTGTTTTTT. The chain recombines TRBV9 with TRBJ2-2; 10 bases are a match to TRBD2. There are 17 residues in the CDR3. Germline loops: CDR1 SGDLS, CDR2 YYNGEE. V was pared by 3 bases and J by 0 bases, with 5 bases of the junction left unmatched.

This clone was recorded once. The chain recombines TRBV4-1 with TRBJ1-3; D uncertain. CDR1 and CDR2 (germline): MGHRA, YSYEKL. CDR3 length: 12 residues. The V end was cut by 8 bases, the J end by 0 bases, with 5 bases between. The CDR3 DNA reads as TGCGCCAGCTCTCTCTCTGGAAACACCATATATTTT. Amino acids: CASSLSGNTIYF.

In this sample, this clone is medium-sized. This sequence joins TRBV5-6 and TRBJ1-3; D gene unclear. Germline CDR1 is SGHDT and CDR2 is YYEEEE. This CDR3 spans 14 amino acids. Trimming left V 3 bases short and J 8 bases short, with 15 bases between. The CDR3 region has the DNA TGTGCCAGCAGCTGGGCTCCTGAGGTGGACACCATATATTTT. Its translation: CASSWAPEVDTIYF.

This chain links TRBV4-3 with TRBJ2-3, with a possible D match to TRBD2 (5 bases). Trimming removed 0 bases at V and 5 bases at J, with 21 bases between. The CDR3 is 18 amino acids. Germline V CDR1 and CDR2: LGHNA, YSLEER. The CDR3 region has the DNA TGCGCCAGCAGCCAAGATTCTGGGCCCGCTAGCCTAAGAGATACGCAGTATTTT. Protein sequence: CASSQDSGPASLRDTQYF.

V usage is TRBV27 and J usage is TRBJ2-3; the D gene is possibly TRBD2 (5 bases). Looked up from germline, CDR1 is MNHEY and CDR2 is SMNVEV (reference sequence). The V and J ends lost 2 bases and 0 bases respectively, with 15 bases between them. CDR3 length equals 17 residues. Written as DNA, the CDR3 is TGTGCCAGCAGTTTAACATTGGTAGCGATTAGCACAGATACGCAGTATTTT. Its translation: CASSLTLVAISTDTQYF.

The gene calls are TRBV6-5 and TRBJ1-2; no clear D gene. Per germline, CDR1 MNHEY and CDR2 SVGAGI. V was clipped by 6 bases and J by 6 bases, with 17 bases between them. The CDR3 spans 14 residues. The CDR3 DNA follows: TGTGCCAGCAGACCCGGGCCGGAGTTCGATGGCTACACCTTC. It is translated as CASRPGPEFDGYTF.

The chain links TRBV6-1 to TRBJ2-7, with TRBD1 matching 7 bases. V was clipped by 1 base and J by 3 bases; unmatched bases: 6. Germline assignment: CDR1 MNHNS and CDR2 SASEGT. The CDR3 contains 15 residues. The CDR3 sequence: CASSEGQGLLYEQYF. DNA of the CDR3: TGTGCCAGCAGTGAAGGACAGGGCCTGCTCTACGAGCAGTACTTC.

The CDR3 DNA sequence: TGTGCCAGCAGTTTGCCCAGGGAGGGCGAGACCCAGTACTTC. Amino acids: CASSLPREGETQYF. The chain recombines TRBV28 with TRBJ2-5; 7 bases map to TRBD2. Looked up from germline, CDR1 is MDHEN and CDR2 is SYDVKM. The CDR3 runs 14 residues. With 3 bases clipped from V and 5 bases from J, the junction kept 6 bases outside the gene matches.

The chain combines TRBV4-3 with TRBJ2-7, with TRBD1 identical over 8 bases. V lost 3 bases and J lost 0; bases outside the gene matches: 7. The CDR3 totals 16 residues. Germline V gives CDR1 LGHNA, CDR2 YSLEER. CDR3 region: CASSQGGQGLSYEQYF. Here the CDR3 DNA reads TGCGCCAGCAGCCAGGGCGGACAGGGACTCTCCTACGAGCAGTACTTC.

The chain employs TRBV7-9 and TRBJ1-5, with D unclear. The CDR3 has 13 amino acids. Trimming shortened V by 2 bases and J by 1 base, and 3 bases separated the two germline ends. CDR1 and CDR2 (germline): SEHNR, FQNEAQ (reference sequence). The CDR3 loop reads CASSLWSNQPQHF. The CDR3 DNA sequence: TGTGCCAGCAGCTTATGGAGCAATCAGCCCCAGCATTTT.